Following are 29 T cell receptor beta chains from one sample sequenced in a study of cytomegalovirus exposure and HLA in healthy donors. Some clones are missing from TCRdb's copy, which holds only in-frame ones; the method was immunoSEQ multiplex PCR. The table includes 250,000 to 400,000 clones, around 90% detected once. The sample was PBMCs. Every receptor here comes from a woman aged 25 to 39 in good health and CMV-seropositive.

The J gene is TRBJ1-1, the V gene TRBV7-6; D is uncertain. CDR1 is SGHVS, CDR2 FNYEAQ, per germline. Trimming cost V 0 bases and J 3 bases, with 8 bases left between them. The CDR3 is made up of 14 amino acids. The CDR3 region is CASSLAVGDTEAFF. In DNA, the CDR3 is TGTGCCAGCAGCTTAGCGGTGGGAGACACTGAAGCTTTCTTT.

The chain carries TRBV7-9 and TRBJ2-2; no definite D call. This CDR3 has 14 residues. The V end lost 5 bases, the J end lost 5 bases, and 12 bases lay between the germline ends. Germline CDR1 reads SEHNR; CDR2 reads FQNEAQ (reference sequence). CDR3 amino acids: CASSLSTTTGELFF. In DNA, the CDR3 is TGTGCCAGCAGCCTCTCAACGACTACCGGGGAGCTGTTTTTT.

The V gene is TRBV14, the J gene TRBJ2-7; D remains ambiguous. Germline loops: CDR1 SGHDN, CDR2 FVKESK. The length of the CDR3 is 14 residues. Trimming cost V 6 bases and J 3 bases, with 15 bases left between them. CDR3: CASSGETLSYEQYF. The CDR3 DNA is TGTGCCAGCAGTGGAGAGACACTCAGCTACGAGCAGTACTTC.

The rearrangement joins TRBV6-5 to TRBJ2-7; unclear D gene. Trimming stripped 0 bases from V and 6 bases from J, with 12 bases between. CDR1 is MNHEY, CDR2 SVGAGI, per germline. The CDR3 spans 14 residues. The CDR3 loop reads CASSYSRVTPEQYF. Here the CDR3 DNA reads TGTGCCAGCAGTTACTCGCGAGTGACCCCCGAGCAGTACTTC.

J is TRBJ1-1 and V is TRBV13; D perhaps matches TRBD1 (5 bases). The ends were cut back, 5 bases at V and 1 base at J, with 8 bases in the middle. The CDR3 is made up of 13 amino acids. Germline lookup yields CDR1 PRHDT and CDR2 FYEKMQ (reference sequence). The CDR3 sequence is CASSPRGNTEAFF. Written as DNA, the CDR3 is TGTGCCAGCAGCCCGAGGGGGAACACTGAAGCTTTCTTT.

V is TRBV9 and J is TRBJ2-7, with unresolved D. This CDR3 has 12 residues. The V and J ends lost 4 bases and 2 bases respectively, with 7 bases between them. Germline assignment: CDR1 SGDLS and CDR2 YYNGEE. The CDR3 nucleotides are TGTGCCAGCAGCACCCGGGCCTACGAGCAGTACTTC. Protein product: CASSTRAYEQYF.

The V gene is TRBV7-9, the J gene TRBJ2-3; possibly TRBD2 for D (5 bases). Between the trimmed V and J ends, which lost 0 bases and 4 bases, there was a span of 8 bases. The germline V gene encodes CDR1 SEHNR and CDR2 FQNEAQ (reference sequence). CDR3 length: 14 residues. The CDR3 DNA sequence: TGTGCCAGCAGCTTAGCGGTTAGCGCAGATACGCAGTATTTT. Translation gives CASSLAVSADTQYF. The variable domain in full, completed from reference TRBV7-9 and TRBJ2-3, reads DTGVSQNPRHKITKRGQNVTFRCDPISEHNRLYWYRQTLGQGPEFLTYFQNEAQLEKSRLLSDRFSAERPKGSFSTLEIQRTEQGDSAMYLCASSLAVSADTQYFGPGTRLTVL.

This chain joins TRBV7-8 and TRBJ1-3; D might be TRBD1 (6 bases). From germline, CDR1 is SGHVS and CDR2 FQNEAQ. The CDR3 is made up of 14 amino acids. V was trimmed by 5 bases and J by 4 bases, leaving 12 bases between them. The CDR3 DNA is TGTGCCAGCAGCCGTAGGGGGATCGGAAACACCATATATTTT. As protein: CASSRRGIGNTIYF.

This chain uses TRBV28 with TRBJ2-7; D perhaps matches TRBD2 (7 bases). The length of the CDR3 is 14 residues. V lost 8 bases to trimming and J lost 7 bases, with 21 bases between them. The germline V gene has CDR1 MDHEN and CDR2 SYDVKM. In DNA form, the CDR3 reads TGTGCCAGCTCGCAAGGGGGGGAGGGTGGAGAGCAGTACTTC. It codes for CASSQGGEGGEQYF.

This clone appeared once. The chain couples TRBV15 to TRBJ1-1, with D uncertain. Germline V lookup: CDR1 LNHNV, CDR2 YYDKDF (reference sequence). Trimming took 0 bases from V and 2 from J, leaving 7 bases between them. This CDR3 is built from 14 residues. Here the CDR3 reads CATSREAPNTEAFF. The CDR3 DNA sequence: TGTGCCACCAGCAGAGAAGCCCCTAACACTGAAGCTTTCTTT.

The V call is TRBV5-6, the J call TRBJ2-7, with 10 bases matching TRBD2. The CDR3 sequence is 14 residues long. Germline V CDR1 and CDR2: SGHDT, YYEEEE. Unmatched junction bases numbered 6, after V lost 2 bases and J lost 7 bases. DNA for the CDR3: TGTGCCAGCAGCTTCCCGGGACTAGCGATGGAGCAGTACTTC. Residues: CASSFPGLAMEQYF.

This chain connects TRBV1 to TRBJ2-3; the table assigns TRBD2, which was not confirmed against the DNA. TRBV1 constitutes a pseudogene. There are 20 residues in the CDR3. The CDR3 DNA follows: TGCACCAGCAGCCAAGATGAAACTAGCGGGATCGCTTCCTACACAGATACGCAGTATTTT. Encoded protein: CTSSQDETSGIASYTDTQYF.

This clone was recorded only once. The V and J genes are TRBV2 and TRBJ2-5; D is perhaps TRBD1 (5 bases). The CDR3 extends over 13 amino acids. Germline V gene sequence: CDR1 SNHLY, CDR2 FYNNEI. V lost 6 bases, J lost 2 bases, and 10 bases lay in between. CDR3 sequence: CASRSRQQETQYF. The CDR3 nucleotides read TGTGCCAGCAGGAGCCGACAGCAAGAGACCCAGTACTTC.

This clone was observed a single time. The CDR3 region is CAISEGGAEQFF. CDR3 DNA sequence: TGTGCCATCAGTGAGGGGGGTGCTGAGCAGTTCTTC. V gene TRBV10-3 combines with J gene TRBJ2-1, with D possibly being TRBD1 or TRBD2 (5 bases each). V was clipped by 2 bases and J by 9 bases, with 8 bases between them. The V gene's germline CDR1 is ENHRY and CDR2 SYGVKD. The CDR3 is 12 amino acids.

The chain carries TRBV28 and TRBJ2-7, with a possible D match to TRBD2 (6 bases). Germline V gives CDR1 MDHEN, CDR2 SYDVKM. This CDR3 is 15 amino acids long. V lost 0 bases and J lost 2, with 11 bases in between. Here the CDR3 DNA reads TGTGCCAGCAGTTTATGGGAGGGAGTGGCCTACGAGCAGTACTTC. Amino acids: CASSLWEGVAYEQYF.

This rearrangement joins TRBV9 to TRBJ2-1; TRBD2 matches 9 bases. The V gene's germline CDR1 is SGDLS and CDR2 YYNGEE. V gave up 3 bases and J gave up 8 bases; unmatched junction bases: 9. This CDR3 region has 15 residues. CDR3 nucleotide sequence: TGTGCCAGCAGCGCTAGCGGGATGGGTGCGGATGAGCAGTTCTTC. Translation gives CASSASGMGADEQFF.

V gene TRBV27 combines with J gene TRBJ1-1, with 7 bases fitting TRBD1. Trimming took 2 bases from V and 8 from J; bases not matched to a gene: 8. Germline V gene sequence: CDR1 MNHEY, CDR2 SMNVEV (reference sequence). The CDR3 is 14 amino acids. The CDR3 DNA reads TGTGCCAGCAGTTTACAGGGGGAAATACGCGAAGCTTTCTTT. Its protein product is CASSLQGEIREAFF.

V and J are TRBV5-1 and TRBJ1-4; D possibly corresponds to TRBD1 (5 bases). Germline V gene data show CDR1 as SGHRS and CDR2 as YFSETQ. The CDR3 totals 15 residues. V lost 5 bases and J 4 bases, leaving 15 bases between the germline ends. CDR3 residues: CASRKTGKSNEKLFF. The CDR3 DNA follows: TGCGCCAGCAGAAAAACAGGCAAAAGTAATGAAAAACTGTTTTTT.

The chain couples TRBV27 to TRBJ2-7; D is perhaps TRBD1 (6 bases). Trimming stripped 7 bases from V and 4 bases from J, with 20 bases between. CDR1 and CDR2 from the germline V gene are MNHEY and SMNVEV (reference sequence). CDR3 size: 15 residues. The CDR3 is CASINQGQWGYEQYF. CDR3 nucleotide sequence: TGTGCCAGCATCAACCAGGGGCAGTGGGGGTACGAGCAGTACTTC.

The chain links TRBV2 to TRBJ1-5; D is undetermined. The germline gives CDR1 SNHLY, CDR2 FYNNEI. V shed 7 bases and J shed 0 bases, with 10 bases lying between them. The CDR3 contains 14 residues. CDR3 in DNA: TGTGCCAGCACTAAAGAATATAGCAATCAGCCCCAGCATTTT. It encodes CASTKEYSNQPQHF.

This clone was seen just once. V gene TRBV29-1 combines with J gene TRBJ1-2; perhaps TRBD1 as D (6 bases). Trimming stripped 7 bases from V and 3 bases from J, with 12 bases between. This CDR3 is built from 12 residues. CDR1 and CDR2 (germline): SQVTM, ANQGSEA. The CDR3 DNA reads as TGCAGCGCCACGACAGGAGACTATGGCTACACCTTC. Protein sequence: CSATTGDYGYTF.

The chain joins TRBV20-1 to TRBJ1-2; no clear D. The CDR3 contains 10 residues. Between the trimmed V and J ends, which lost 3 bases and 7 bases, there was a span of 6 bases. The germline V gene has CDR1 DFQATT and CDR2 SNEGSKA (reference sequence). The CDR3 loop reads CSASESGYTF. The CDR3 DNA reads TGCAGTGCTAGCGAGTCTGGCTACACCTTC.

The rearrangement links TRBV4-2 to TRBJ2-4; D may be TRBD1 or TRBD2 (5 bases each). Germline V gene sequence: CDR1 LGHNA, CDR2 YNFKEQ. V was clipped by 2 bases and J by 7 bases, with 12 bases between them. The CDR3 totals 14 residues. The CDR3 nucleotides are TGTGCCAGCAGCCAACAACCGGGGCCCAACATTCAGTACTTC. It encodes CASSQQPGPNIQYF.

The rearrangement links TRBV5-1 to TRBJ2-3; 10 bases align to TRBD2. This CDR3 comprises 18 residues. V was clipped by 0 bases and J by 6 bases; unmatched bases: 13. The germline V gene encodes CDR1 SGHRS and CDR2 YFSETQ. CDR3 DNA: TGCGCCAGCAGCTTGGTGGCTAGCGGGAGCTCTAAGGCGGATACGCAGTATTTT. Its translation: CASSLVASGSSKADTQYF.

A single count supports this clone. V and J are TRBV6-1 and TRBJ2-7; the match to TRBD2 covers 8 bases. The CDR3 has 16 amino acids. Germline CDR1 is MNHNS and CDR2 is SASEGT. J lost 2 bases, V lost 0 bases, and 6 bases had no gene match. The DNA for the CDR3 is TGTGCCAGCAGTGAAGCACCCATGGGACTAGCCTACGAGCAGTACTTC. It translates to CASSEAPMGLAYEQYF.

The V call is TRBV7-6, the J call TRBJ1-3; D remains ambiguous. Trimming removed 4 bases from V and 9 bases from J, with 10 bases in between. The CDR3 sequence is 12 residues long. Germline CDR1 and CDR2: SGHVS and FNYEAQ. The CDR3 region has the DNA TGTGCCAGCAGCTCCGCTGGGAGCACCATATATTTT. This translates into CASSSAGSTIYF. The full variable domain, rest sourced from reference TRBV7-6 and TRBJ1-3, is GAGVSQSPRYKVTKRGQDVALRCDPISGHVSLYWYRQALGQGPEFLTYFNYEAQQDKSGLPNDRFSAERPEGSISTLTIQRTEQRDSAMYRCASSSAGSTIYFGEGSWLTVV.

CDR3 sequence (DNA): TGTGCCAGCAGTTTAGGGACGTCAAGCTCCTACGAGCAGTACTTC. The encoded protein is CASSLGTSSSYEQYF. V and J are TRBV6-5 and TRBJ2-7; D assignment may be TRBD1 or TRBD2 (5 bases each). This CDR3 has 15 residues. With 4 bases removed from V and 0 bases from J, the gap between germline ends came to 13 bases. Germline V lookup: CDR1 MNHEY, CDR2 SVGAGI.

V is TRBV2 and J is TRBJ1-2, with TRBD1 as a possible D gene (6 bases). Germline CDR1 SNHLY, CDR2 FYNNEI. The CDR3 totals 17 residues. Trimming shortened V by 11 bases and J by 4 bases, and 29 bases separated the two germline ends. Here the CDR3 reads CARTRQEESQHPYGYTF. The DNA for the CDR3 is TGTGCCCGGACGAGACAGGAGGAAAGCCAACACCCCTATGGCTACACCTTC.

The chain carries TRBV5-1 and TRBJ1-3; 9 positions match TRBD1. The CDR3 consists of 19 residues. V trimming: 4 bases; J trimming: 0 bases; junction bases outside the gene matches: 14. Looked up from germline, CDR1 is SGHRS and CDR2 is YFSETQ. The CDR3 coding sequence is TGCGCCAGCAGCCCCAGGAAACCGGGACAGGGCATCTCTGGAAACACCATATATTTT. It codes for CASSPRKPGQGISGNTIYF.